This TCR beta chain was recorded in a study of blood T cell repertoires in COVID-19. CDR1 ENHRY and CDR2 SYGVKD come from the germline V gene. CDR3 length: 14 amino acids. V was clipped by 5 bases and J by 0 bases, with 8 bases between them. Generated by immunoSEQ multiplex PCR, the TCRdb table keeps only in-frame clones and is missing some. The table records 200,000 to 300,000 clones, around four fifths of them present only once. A case of COVID-19 had been met by exposed participants within 2 weeks before study entry. This receptor was identified in a woman aged 40 to 55 who had been exposed to COVID-19. The sequenced sample was PBMCs or T cells enriched from blood (not recorded which). This chain connects TRBV10-3 to TRBJ1-3, with no clear D. CDR3 protein: CAISSPGSGNTIYF. The CDR3 DNA is TGTGCCATCAGTAGTCCGGGCTCTGGAAACACCATATATTTT.